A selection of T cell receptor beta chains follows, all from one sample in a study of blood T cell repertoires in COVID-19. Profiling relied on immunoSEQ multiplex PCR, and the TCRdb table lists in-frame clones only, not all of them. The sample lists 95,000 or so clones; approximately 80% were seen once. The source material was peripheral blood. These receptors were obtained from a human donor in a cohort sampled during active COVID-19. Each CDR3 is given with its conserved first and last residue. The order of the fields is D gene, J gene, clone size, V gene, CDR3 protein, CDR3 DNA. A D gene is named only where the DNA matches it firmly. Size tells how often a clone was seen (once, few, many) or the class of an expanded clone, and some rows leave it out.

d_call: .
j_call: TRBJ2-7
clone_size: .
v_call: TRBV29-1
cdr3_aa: CSVEGRDTFYEQYF
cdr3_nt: TGCAGCGTTGAAGGCCGGGACACTTTTTACGAGCAGTACTTC

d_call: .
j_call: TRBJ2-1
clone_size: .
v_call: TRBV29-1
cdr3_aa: CSVKRDYNEQFF
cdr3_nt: TGCAGCGTTAAGCGAGACTACAATGAGCAGTTCTTC

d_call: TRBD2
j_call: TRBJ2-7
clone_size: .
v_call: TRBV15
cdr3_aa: CATSRVGLAGEQYF
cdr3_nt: TGTGCCACCAGCAGAGTTGGGCTAGCGGGGGAGCAGTACTTC

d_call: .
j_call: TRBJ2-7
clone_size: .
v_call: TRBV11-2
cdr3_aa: CASSLGAAYEQYF
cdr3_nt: TGTGCCAGCAGCTTGGGGGCAGCCTACGAGCAGTACTTC

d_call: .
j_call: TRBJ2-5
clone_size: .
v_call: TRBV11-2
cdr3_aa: CASSLEPGGETQYF
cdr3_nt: TGTGCCAGCAGCTTAGAACCCGGCGGAGAGACCCAGTACTTC

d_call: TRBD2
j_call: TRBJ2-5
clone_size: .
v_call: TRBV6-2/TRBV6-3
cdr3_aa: CASSYSSLAGEGTQYF
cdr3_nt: TGTGCCAGCAGTTACTCGTCGCTAGCGGGGGAGGGGACCCAGTACTTC

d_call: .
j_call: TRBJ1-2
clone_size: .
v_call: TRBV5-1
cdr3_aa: CASSLAVGAGYGYTF
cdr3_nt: TGCGCCAGCAGCTTGGCTGTGGGGGCAGGGTATGGCTACACCTTC

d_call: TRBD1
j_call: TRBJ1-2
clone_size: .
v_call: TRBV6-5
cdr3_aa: CASRGTGEVNYGYTF
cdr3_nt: TGTGCCAGCAGGGGGACAGGGGAAGTTAACTATGGCTACACCTTC

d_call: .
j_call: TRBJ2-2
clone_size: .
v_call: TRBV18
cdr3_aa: CASSPNTRDTRTGTGELFF
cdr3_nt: TGTGCCAGCTCACCTAACACCCGGGACACCAGGACGGGCACCGGGGAGCTGTTTTTT

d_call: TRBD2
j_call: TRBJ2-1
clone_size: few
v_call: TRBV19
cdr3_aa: CASTLTSGSRNEQFF
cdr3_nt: TGTGCCAGTACCCTGACTAGCGGGAGCCGCAATGAGCAGTTCTTC

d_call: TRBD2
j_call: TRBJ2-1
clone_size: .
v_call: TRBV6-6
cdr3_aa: CASSPTGAGGEQFF
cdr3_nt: TGTGCCAGCAGTCCAACGGGGGCGGGGGGTGAGCAGTTCTTC

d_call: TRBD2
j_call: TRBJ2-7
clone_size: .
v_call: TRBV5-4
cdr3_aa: CASSHSGGASYEQYF
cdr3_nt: TGTGCCAGCAGCCATAGCGGGGGGGCGTCCTACGAGCAGTACTTC

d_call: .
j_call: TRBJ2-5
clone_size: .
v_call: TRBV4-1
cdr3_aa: CASSQTDRNQETQYF
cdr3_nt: TGCGCCAGCAGCCAGACCGACAGAAACCAAGAGACCCAGTACTTC

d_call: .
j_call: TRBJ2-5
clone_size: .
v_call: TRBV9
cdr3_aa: CASSVAPLTQETQYF
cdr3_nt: TGTGCCAGCAGCGTAGCCCCACTAACCCAAGAGACCCAGTACTTC

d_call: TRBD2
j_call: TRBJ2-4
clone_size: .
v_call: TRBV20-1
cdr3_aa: CSASGLAGALTKNIQYF
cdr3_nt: TGCAGTGCTAGTGGACTAGCGGGAGCCCTTACCAAAAACATTCAGTACTTC